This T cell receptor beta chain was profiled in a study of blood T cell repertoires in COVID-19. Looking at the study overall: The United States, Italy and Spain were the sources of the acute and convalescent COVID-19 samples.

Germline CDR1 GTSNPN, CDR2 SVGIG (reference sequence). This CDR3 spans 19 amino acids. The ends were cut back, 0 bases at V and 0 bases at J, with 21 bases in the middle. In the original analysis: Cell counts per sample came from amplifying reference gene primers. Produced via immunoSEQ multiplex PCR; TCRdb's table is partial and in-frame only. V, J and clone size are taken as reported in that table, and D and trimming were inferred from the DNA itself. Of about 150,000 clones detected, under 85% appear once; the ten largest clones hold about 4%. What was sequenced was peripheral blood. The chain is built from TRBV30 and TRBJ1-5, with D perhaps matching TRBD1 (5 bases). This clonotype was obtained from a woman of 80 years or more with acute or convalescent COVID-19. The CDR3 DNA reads TGTGCCTGGAGTGTACGAAGGGGATTGGGAATGTATAGCAATCAGCCCCAGCATTTT. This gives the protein CAWSVRRGLGMYSNQPQHF.